The T cell receptor (beta chain) under discussion was sequenced for a study of post-analysis software for immune sequencing data. Whole-study findings and limits: A significant reduction in normalized Chao1 diversity was observed in multiple sclerosis patients versus controls. TRBV5-6, TRBV5-1 and TRBV20-1 were among four or five TRBV segments more frequent in patients than controls. When the samples were clustered directly with F measure, those that had been prepared in the same batch showed strong co-clustering.

Unique molecular identifiers featured in each of the TCR beta cDNA libraries. T cells numbering roughly 1 to 10 million yielded around 500,000 cDNA molecules. TCRdb redid the calling of the PCR reads with MiXCR, one entry per CDR3 protein. The repertoire consists of more than 500,000 distinct CDR3 sequences, with under 40% occurring once and the leading ten covering around 5.9%. Notes on this clonotype: Its antigen remains unknown.

The V gene lost 4 bases and the J gene lost 3 bases, with 12 bases spanning the gap. Germline values: CDR1 LGHDT, CDR2 YNNKEL (reference sequence). The CDR3 is made up of 14 amino acids. This sequence originates from a girl aged 2-17 years with multiple sclerosis. The J gene is TRBJ1-2, the V gene TRBV3-1; a possible D gene is TRBD1 (5 bases). The specimen sequenced was blood. In nucleotides, the CDR3 is TGTGCCAGCAGCCTTAAATGGGGGGACTATGGCTACACCTTC. Amino acids: CASSLKWGDYGYTF.